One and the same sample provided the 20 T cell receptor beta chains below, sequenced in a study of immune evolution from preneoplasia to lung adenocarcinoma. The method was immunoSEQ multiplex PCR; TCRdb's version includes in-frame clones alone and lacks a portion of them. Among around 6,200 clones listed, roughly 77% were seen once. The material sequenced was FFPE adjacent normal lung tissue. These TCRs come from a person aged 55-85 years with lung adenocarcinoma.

CDR3 bases: TGTGCCAGCAGTCGACAGGATTTAGAGGTAGACGAGCAGTACTTC. Translating it yields CASSRQDLEVDEQYF. V and J are TRBV28 and TRBJ2-7, with D possibly matching TRBD1 (6 bases). The CDR3 is 15 amino acids. The V gene's germline CDR1 is MDHEN and CDR2 SYDVKM. V dropped 5 bases and J dropped 5 bases, with 19 bases sitting between them.

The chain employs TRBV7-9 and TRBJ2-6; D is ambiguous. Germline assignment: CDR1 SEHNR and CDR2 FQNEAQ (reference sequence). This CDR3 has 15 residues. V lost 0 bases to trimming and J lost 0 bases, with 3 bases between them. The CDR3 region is CASSLASSGANVLTF. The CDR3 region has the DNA TGTGCCAGCAGCTTAGCGAGCTCTGGGGCCAACGTCCTGACTTTC.

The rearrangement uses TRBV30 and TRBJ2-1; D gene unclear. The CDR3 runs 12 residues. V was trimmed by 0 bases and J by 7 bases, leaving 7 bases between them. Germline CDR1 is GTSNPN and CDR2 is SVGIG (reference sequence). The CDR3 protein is CAWSVILNEQFF. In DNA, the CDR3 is TGTGCCTGGAGTGTAATTCTGAATGAGCAGTTCTTC.

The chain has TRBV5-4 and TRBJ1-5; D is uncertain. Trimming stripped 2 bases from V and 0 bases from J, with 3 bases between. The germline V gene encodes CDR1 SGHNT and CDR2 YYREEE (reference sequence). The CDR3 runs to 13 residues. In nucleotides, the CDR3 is TGTGCCAGCAGCTTCGATAGCAATCAGCCCCAGCATTTT. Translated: CASSFDSNQPQHF.

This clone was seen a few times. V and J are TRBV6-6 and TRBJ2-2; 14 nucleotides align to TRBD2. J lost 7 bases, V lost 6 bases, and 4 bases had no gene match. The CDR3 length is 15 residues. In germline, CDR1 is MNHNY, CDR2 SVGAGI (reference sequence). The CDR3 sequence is CASRTSGGADGELFF. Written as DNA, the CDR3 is TGTGCCAGCAGGACTAGCGGGGGGGCTGACGGGGAGCTGTTTTTT.

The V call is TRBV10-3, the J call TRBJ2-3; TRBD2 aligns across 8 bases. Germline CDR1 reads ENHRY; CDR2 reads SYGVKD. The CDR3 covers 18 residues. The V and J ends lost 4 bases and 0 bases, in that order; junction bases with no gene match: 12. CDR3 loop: CAISGSQAGDSSTDTQYF. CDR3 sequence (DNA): TGTGCCATCAGTGGTTCACAAGCGGGGGACTCTAGCACAGATACGCAGTATTTT.

The DNA of the CDR3 is TGTGCCAGCACCAGGACACTTGGGAATGAAAAACTGTTTTTT. Its protein product is CASTRTLGNEKLFF. This chain uses TRBV2 with TRBJ1-4; TRBD1 might be the D (5 bases). V was cut by 7 bases and J by 5 bases, with 14 bases left in between. CDR3 length: 14 amino acids. Germline assignment: CDR1 SNHLY and CDR2 FYNNEI. Combining the CDR3 with reference TRBV2 and TRBJ1-4 gives the whole variable domain EPEVTQTPSHQVTQMGQEVILRCVPISNHLYFYWYRQILGQKVEFLVSFYNNEISEKSEIFDDQFSVERPDGSNFTLKIRSTKLEDSAMYFCASTRTLGNEKLFFGSGTQLSVL.

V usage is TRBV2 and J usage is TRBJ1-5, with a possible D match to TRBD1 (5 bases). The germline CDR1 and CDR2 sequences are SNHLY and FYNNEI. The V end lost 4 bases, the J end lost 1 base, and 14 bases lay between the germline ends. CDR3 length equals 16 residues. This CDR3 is CASSGGGPESNQPQHF. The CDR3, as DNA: TGTGCCAGCAGTGGTGGGGGACCTGAGAGCAATCAGCCCCAGCATTTT.

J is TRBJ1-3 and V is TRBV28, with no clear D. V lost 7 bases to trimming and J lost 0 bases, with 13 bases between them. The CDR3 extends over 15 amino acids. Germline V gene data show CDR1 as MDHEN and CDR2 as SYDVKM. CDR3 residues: CASKEAGSSGNTIYF. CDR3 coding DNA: TGTGCCAGCAAGGAGGCGGGGAGCTCTGGAAACACCATATATTTT.

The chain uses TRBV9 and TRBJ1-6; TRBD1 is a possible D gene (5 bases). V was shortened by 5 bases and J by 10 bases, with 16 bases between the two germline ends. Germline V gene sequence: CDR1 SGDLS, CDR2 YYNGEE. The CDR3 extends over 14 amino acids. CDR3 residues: CASSGRDFGSPLHF. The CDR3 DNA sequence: TGTGCCAGCAGTGGAAGGGACTTCGGCTCACCCCTCCACTTT. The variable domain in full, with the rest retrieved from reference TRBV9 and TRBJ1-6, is DSGVTQTPKHLITATGQRVTLRCSPRSGDLSVYWYQQSLDQGLQFLIQYYNGEERAKGNILERFSAQQFPDLHSELNLSSLELGDSALYFCASSGRDFGSPLHFGNGTRLTVT.

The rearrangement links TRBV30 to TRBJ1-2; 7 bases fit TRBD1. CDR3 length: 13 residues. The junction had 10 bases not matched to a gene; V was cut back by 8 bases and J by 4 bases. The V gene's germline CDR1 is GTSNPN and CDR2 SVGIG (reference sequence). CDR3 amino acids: CAGPRDSSYGYTF. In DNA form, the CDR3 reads TGTGCCGGACCCCGGGACAGCAGCTATGGCTACACCTTC.

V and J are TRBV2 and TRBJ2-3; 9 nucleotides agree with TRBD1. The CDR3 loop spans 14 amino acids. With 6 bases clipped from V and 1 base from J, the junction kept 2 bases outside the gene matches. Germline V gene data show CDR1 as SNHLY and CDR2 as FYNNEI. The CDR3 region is CASRGQGGTDTQYF. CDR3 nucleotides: TGTGCCAGCAGGGGACAGGGAGGCACAGATACGCAGTATTTT.

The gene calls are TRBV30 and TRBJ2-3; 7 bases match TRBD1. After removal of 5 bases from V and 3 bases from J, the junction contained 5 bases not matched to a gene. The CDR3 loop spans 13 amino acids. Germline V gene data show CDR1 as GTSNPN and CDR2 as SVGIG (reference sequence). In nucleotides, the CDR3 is TGTGCCTGGGACAGGGCGCCGACAGATACGCAGTATTTT. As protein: CAWDRAPTDTQYF.

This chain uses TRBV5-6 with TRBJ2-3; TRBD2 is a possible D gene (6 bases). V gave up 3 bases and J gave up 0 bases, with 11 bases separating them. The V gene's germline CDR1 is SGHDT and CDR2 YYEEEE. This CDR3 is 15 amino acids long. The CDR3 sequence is CASSSASVSTDTQYF. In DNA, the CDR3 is TGTGCCAGCAGCTCGGCTAGCGTTAGCACAGATACGCAGTATTTT.

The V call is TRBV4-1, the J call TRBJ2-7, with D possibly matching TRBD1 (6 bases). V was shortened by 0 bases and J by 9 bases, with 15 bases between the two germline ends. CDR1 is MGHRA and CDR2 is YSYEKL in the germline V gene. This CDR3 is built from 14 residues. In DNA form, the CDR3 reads TGCGCCAGCAGCCAAGACTATTCAGACAGGCCGCAGTACTTC. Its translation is CASSQDYSDRPQYF.

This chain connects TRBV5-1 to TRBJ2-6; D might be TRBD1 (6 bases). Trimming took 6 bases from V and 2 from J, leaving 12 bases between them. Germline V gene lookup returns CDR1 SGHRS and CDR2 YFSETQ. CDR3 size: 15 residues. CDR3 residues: CASKQGFPGANVLTF. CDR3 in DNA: TGCGCCAGCAAACAGGGTTTCCCTGGGGCCAACGTCCTGACTTTC.

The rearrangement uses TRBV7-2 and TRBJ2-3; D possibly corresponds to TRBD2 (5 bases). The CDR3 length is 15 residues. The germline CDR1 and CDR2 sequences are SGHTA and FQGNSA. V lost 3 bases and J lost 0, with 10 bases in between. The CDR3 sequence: CASSFDYLSTDTQYF. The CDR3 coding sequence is TGTGCCAGCAGCTTCGACTACCTAAGCACAGATACGCAGTATTTT.

This chain's CDR3 is CASSQGRNSPLHF. CDR3 coding DNA: TGTGCCAGCAGCCAAGGGCGGAATTCACCCCTCCACTTT. The J gene is TRBJ1-6, the V gene TRBV14; D gene uncertain. The CDR3 is 13 amino acids. CDR1 SGHDN and CDR2 FVKESK come from the germline V gene. Trimming left V 1 base short and J 7 bases short, with 5 bases between.

The chain's CDR3 is CASSLFLTRLAGNTIYF. CDR3 sequence (DNA): TGTGCCAGCAGCTTATTCCTCACTAGGCTTGCTGGAAACACCATATATTTT. This chain links TRBV7-3 with TRBJ1-3; D is unresolved. Germline V lookup: CDR1 SGHTA, CDR2 FQGTGA. V shed 2 bases and J shed 2 bases, with 16 bases lying between them. The CDR3 covers 17 residues.

In nucleotides, the CDR3 is TGTGCCAGCAGCATGGAGGGGGGAGGTGCTTTCTTT. Translating it yields CASSMEGGGAFF. The chain carries TRBV2 and TRBJ1-1, with D possibly matching TRBD1 (6 bases). The V gene's germline CDR1 is SNHLY and CDR2 FYNNEI. With 6 bases removed from V and 11 bases from J, the gap between germline ends came to 16 bases. The CDR3 sequence is 12 residues long.